Below are 19 T cell receptor beta chains sequenced from a single sample in a study of T cell responses to AZD1222 COVID-19 vaccine. Profiling relied on immunoSEQ multiplex PCR, and the TCRdb table lists in-frame clones only, not all of them. This sample has about 180,000 clones, with about 91% found just once. Material: peripheral blood, obtained on day 0 of AZD1222 vaccination. These receptors were obtained from an adult in good health.

The chain is built from TRBV25-1 and TRBJ1-4; D is unresolved. The germline CDR1 and CDR2 sequences are MGHDK and SYGVNS. This CDR3 spans 11 amino acids. V gave up 3 bases and J gave up 7 bases, with 3 bases separating them. The chain's CDR3 is CASSDREKLFF. Here the CDR3 DNA reads TGTGCCAGCAGTGACCGTGAAAAACTGTTTTTT.

This clone is a singleton in its sample. The CDR3 protein is CASSPRDSPNEKLFF. DNA for the CDR3: TGTGCCAGTAGTCCCCGGGACAGTCCTAATGAAAAACTGTTTTTT. The chain couples TRBV19 to TRBJ1-4; TRBD1 agrees at 7 bases. Germline loops: CDR1 LNHDA, CDR2 SQIVND (reference sequence). The trim removed 5 bases at V and 3 bases at J, leaving 6 bases unmatched. CDR3 length: 15 residues.

CDR3 amino acids: CASSRDREGEKLFF. CDR3 bases: TGTGCCAGCAGCCGGGACCGAGAAGGCGAAAAACTGTTTTTT. The rearrangement links TRBV3-1 (or the pseudogene TRBV3-2) to TRBJ1-4, with D perhaps TRBD1 (5 bases). V was pared by 4 bases and J by 8 bases, with 14 bases between. CDR3 length: 14 amino acids. Germline loops: CDR1 LGHDT, CDR2 YNNKEL (reference sequence).

CDR3 nucleotide sequence: TGTGCCATCAGTGGGTCCTACGAGCAGTACTTC. Its protein is CAISGSYEQYF. The rearrangement uses TRBV10-3 and TRBJ2-7, with D unclear. V lost 4 bases and J lost 1, with 2 bases in between. In germline, CDR1 is ENHRY, CDR2 SYGVKD. The CDR3 covers 11 residues.

The chain uses TRBV9 and TRBJ2-1; 8 positions agree with TRBD2. The germline gives CDR1 SGDLS, CDR2 YYNGEE. V lost 4 bases and J lost 2; bases outside the gene matches: 11. This CDR3 is built from 17 residues. The CDR3 reads CASSLTGWRGAYNEQFF. The DNA of the CDR3 is TGTGCCAGCAGCCTCACCGGGTGGCGGGGGGCCTACAATGAGCAGTTCTTC.

In this sample, this clone turned up once. This chain connects TRBV15 to TRBJ1-4; unclear D gene. The CDR3 is 15 residues long. The V gene lost 7 bases and the J gene lost 8 bases, with 20 bases spanning the gap. Germline V gene sequence: CDR1 LNHNV, CDR2 YYDKDF (reference sequence). CDR3: CATTPSGMIREKLFF. DNA for the CDR3: TGTGCCACCACCCCCTCGGGGATGATTAGGGAAAAACTGTTTTTT.

The chain employs TRBV19 and TRBJ1-5, with D hard to call. V gave up 1 base and J gave up 7 bases, with 14 bases separating them. CDR3 length: 15 amino acids. From germline, CDR1 is LNHDA and CDR2 SQIVND (reference sequence). The CDR3 DNA sequence: TGTGCCAGTAGTATAGGGCGGCTCGAGAGGCAGCCCCAGCATTTT. Protein sequence: CASSIGRLERQPQHF.

This clone was counted a few times. The rearrangement uses TRBV7-9 and TRBJ2-7; the D gene is possibly TRBD2 (5 bases). Germline V gene lookup returns CDR1 SEHNR and CDR2 FQNEAQ (reference sequence). The CDR3 loop spans 17 amino acids. Deletions cut 5 bases from V and 2 bases from J, with 22 bases between. The CDR3 sequence: CASSPGIERRDPYEQYF. For the CDR3, the DNA is TGTGCCAGCAGCCCGGGAATCGAACGGCGAGATCCCTACGAGCAGTACTTC.

The CDR3 protein is CAWSRTMNTEAFF. The CDR3 coding sequence is TGTGCCTGGAGCCGGACGATGAACACTGAAGCTTTCTTT. The chain is built from TRBV30 and TRBJ1-1; D gene uncertain. This CDR3 region has 13 residues. Trimming removed 3 bases at V and 0 bases at J, with 8 bases between. Germline V gene lookup returns CDR1 GTSNPN and CDR2 SVGIG (reference sequence).

CDR3 protein: CASSLAEGNTIYF. CDR3 coding DNA: TGCGCCAGCAGCTTGGCCGAGGGAAACACCATATATTTT. This chain connects TRBV5-1 to TRBJ1-3; D uncertain. V was trimmed by 0 bases and J by 4 bases, leaving 5 bases between them. The CDR3 is 13 amino acids. Germline assignment: CDR1 SGHRS and CDR2 YFSETQ.

This clone was observed a handful of times. The chain combines TRBV6-1 with TRBJ1-2; D is possibly TRBD1 (6 bases). The CDR3 loop spans 16 amino acids. Germline loops: CDR1 MNHNS, CDR2 SASEGT. The ends were cut back, 3 bases at V and 8 bases at J, with 22 bases in the middle. The CDR3 sequence: CASSDPPDRVLKGYTF. The CDR3 nucleotides read TGTGCCAGCAGTGACCCCCCGGACAGAGTACTAAAGGGCTACACCTTC.

The chain recombines TRBV9 with TRBJ2-2; D not certain. The CDR3 totals 17 residues. The ends were cut back, 0 bases at V and 0 bases at J, with 12 bases in the middle. The germline CDR1 and CDR2 sequences are SGDLS and YYNGEE. The chain's CDR3 is CASSVVGVVANTGELFF. The CDR3 nucleotides are TGTGCCAGCAGCGTAGTTGGAGTCGTCGCGAACACCGGGGAGCTGTTTTTT.

The rearrangement uses TRBV4-2 and TRBJ1-2; 9 bases fit TRBD1. Germline lookup yields CDR1 LGHNA and CDR2 YNFKEQ. Unmatched junction bases numbered 9, after V lost 3 bases and J lost 4 bases. CDR3 length: 16 residues. The CDR3: CASSHPADRGGYGYTF. The CDR3 DNA reads as TGTGCCAGCAGCCACCCGGCGGACAGGGGAGGCTATGGCTACACCTTC.

The gene calls are TRBV4-1 and TRBJ1-5; maybe TRBD1 (6 bases). This CDR3 is 16 amino acids long. Germline V gene sequence: CDR1 MGHRA, CDR2 YSYEKL. Between the trimmed V and J ends, which lost 4 bases and 0 bases, there was a span of 13 bases. The CDR3 sequence is CASSPGGSYSNQPQHF. The CDR3, as DNA: TGCGCCAGCAGCCCGGGGGGCAGTTATAGCAATCAGCCCCAGCATTTT.

The chain employs TRBV2 and TRBJ2-2; 10 bases align to TRBD2. The germline V gene encodes CDR1 SNHLY and CDR2 FYNNEI. This CDR3 spans 17 amino acids. The J segment lost 0 bases and the V segment lost 2 bases, leaving 3 bases of the junction unmatched. The CDR3 DNA reads TGTGCCAGCAGTGAAATTAGCGGGGGGCCGAACACCGGGGAGCTGTTTTTT. Translated: CASSEISGGPNTGELFF.

V and J are TRBV30 and TRBJ1-5; TRBD1 might be the D (5 bases). The CDR3 contains 14 residues. The germline V gene has CDR1 GTSNPN and CDR2 SVGIG (reference sequence). V was clipped by 4 bases and J by 3 bases, with 13 bases between them. The CDR3 protein is CAWNIGDDNQPQHF. The DNA for the CDR3 is TGTGCCTGGAACATCGGGGACGACAATCAGCCCCAGCATTTT.

The chain recombines TRBV6-5 with TRBJ1-4; TRBD1 might be the D (5 bases). Trimming left V 2 bases short and J 7 bases short, with 11 bases between. The length of the CDR3 is 14 residues. Germline V gives CDR1 MNHEY, CDR2 SVGAGI. The CDR3 DNA reads TGTGCCAGCAGTTACAATAGGGGTAGTGAAAAACTGTTTTTT. As protein: CASSYNRGSEKLFF.

Only one count was recorded for this clone. The chain has TRBV28 and TRBJ1-1; D is unresolved. The germline CDR1 and CDR2 sequences are MDHEN and SYDVKM. Trimming took 1 base from V and 11 from J, leaving 11 bases between them. The CDR3 length is 12 residues. Here the CDR3 reads CASSLSVVGAFF. CDR3 sequence (DNA): TGTGCCAGCAGTTTATCGGTGGTTGGGGCTTTCTTT.

The chain couples TRBV12-3 or TRBV12-4 to TRBJ1-4; D gene uncertain. V dropped 0 bases and J dropped 7 bases, with 0 bases sitting between them. The CDR3 length is 11 residues. The CDR3 reads CASSLAEKLFF. In DNA, the CDR3 is TGTGCCAGCAGTTTAGCTGAAAAACTGTTTTTT.